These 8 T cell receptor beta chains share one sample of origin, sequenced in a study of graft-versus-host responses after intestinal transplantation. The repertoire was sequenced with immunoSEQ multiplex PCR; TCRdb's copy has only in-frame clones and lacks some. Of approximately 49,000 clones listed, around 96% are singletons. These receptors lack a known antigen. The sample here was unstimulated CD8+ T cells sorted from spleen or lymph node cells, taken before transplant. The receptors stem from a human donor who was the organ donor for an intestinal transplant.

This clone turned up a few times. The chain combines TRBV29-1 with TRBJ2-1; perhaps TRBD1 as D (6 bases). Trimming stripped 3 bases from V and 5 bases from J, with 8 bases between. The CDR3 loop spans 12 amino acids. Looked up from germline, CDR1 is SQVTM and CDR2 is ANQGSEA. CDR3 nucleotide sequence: TGCAGCGTTGAGCCAGGGGACAATGAGCAGTTCTTC. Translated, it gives CSVEPGDNEQFF.

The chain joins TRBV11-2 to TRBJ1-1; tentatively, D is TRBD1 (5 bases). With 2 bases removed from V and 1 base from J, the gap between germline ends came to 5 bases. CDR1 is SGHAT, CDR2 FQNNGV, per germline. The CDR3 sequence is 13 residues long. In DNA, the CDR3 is TGTGCCAGCAGCTTACAGGGGAACACTGAAGCTTTCTTT. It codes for CASSLQGNTEAFF.

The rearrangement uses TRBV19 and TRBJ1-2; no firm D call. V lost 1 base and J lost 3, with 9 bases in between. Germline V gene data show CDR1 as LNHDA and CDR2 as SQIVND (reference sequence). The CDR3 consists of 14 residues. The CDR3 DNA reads TGTGCCAGTAGTATAGGCAGAGGATACTATGGCTACACCTTC. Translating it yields CASSIGRGYYGYTF.

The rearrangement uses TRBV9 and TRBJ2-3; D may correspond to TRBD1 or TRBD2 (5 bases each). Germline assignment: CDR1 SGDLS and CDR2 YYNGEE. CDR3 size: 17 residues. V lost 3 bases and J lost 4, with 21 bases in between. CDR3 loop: CASSAFGTNTPPDTQYF. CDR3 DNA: TGTGCCAGCAGCGCCTTTGGGACCAACACCCCCCCAGATACGCAGTATTTT. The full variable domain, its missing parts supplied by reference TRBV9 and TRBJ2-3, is DSGVTQTPKHLITATGQRVTLRCSPRSGDLSVYWYQQSLDQGLQFLIQYYNGEERAKGNILERFSAQQFPDLHSELNLSSLELGDSALYFCASSAFGTNTPPDTQYFGPGTRLTVL.

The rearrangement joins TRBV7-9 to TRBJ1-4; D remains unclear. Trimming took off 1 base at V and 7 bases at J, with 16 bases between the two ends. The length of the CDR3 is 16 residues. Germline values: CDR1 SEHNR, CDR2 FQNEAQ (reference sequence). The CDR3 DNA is TGTGCCAGCAGCTTAGAGCCGGGAGTGCGGAGTGAAAAACTGTTTTTT. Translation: CASSLEPGVRSEKLFF.

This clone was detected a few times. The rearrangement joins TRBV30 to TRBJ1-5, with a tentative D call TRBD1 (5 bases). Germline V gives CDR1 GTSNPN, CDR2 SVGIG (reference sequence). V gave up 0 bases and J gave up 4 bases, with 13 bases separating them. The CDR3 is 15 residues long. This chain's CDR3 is CAWSVLGARNQPQHF. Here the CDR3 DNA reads TGTGCCTGGAGTGTACTTGGGGCTCGAAATCAGCCCCAGCATTTT.

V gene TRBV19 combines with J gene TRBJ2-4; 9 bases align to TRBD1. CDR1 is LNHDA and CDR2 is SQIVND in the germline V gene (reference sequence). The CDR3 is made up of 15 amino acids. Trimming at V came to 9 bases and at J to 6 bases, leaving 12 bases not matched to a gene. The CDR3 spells CASNDPGTGINIQYF. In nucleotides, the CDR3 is TGTGCCAGCAATGACCCCGGGACAGGGATAAACATTCAGTACTTC.

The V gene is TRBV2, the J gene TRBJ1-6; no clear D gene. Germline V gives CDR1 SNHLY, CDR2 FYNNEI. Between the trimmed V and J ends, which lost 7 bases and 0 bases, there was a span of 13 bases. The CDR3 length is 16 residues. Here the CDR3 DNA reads TGTGCCAGCACCGAAGGGAGAATCTCCTATAATTCACCCCTCCACTTT. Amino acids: CASTEGRISYNSPLHF.